This T cell receptor beta chain was captured by sequencing in a study of molecular identifiers for immune sequencing clone quantification. This clonotype was recorded at least ten times. As yet, its antigen is unknown. Bulk TCR library preparation followed previously described methods with listed TCR primers. MiXCR, run by TCRdb on the PCR reads, gives a single entry per CDR3 protein. This table has about 640,000 distinct CDR3 sequences, 20% appearing once. Trimming stripped 3 bases from V and 3 bases from J, with 12 bases between. Germline CDR1 and CDR2: MGHDK and SYGVNS. This CDR3 contains 14 residues. Naive CD8 libraries were made from around 18,000 to 910,000 sorted cells, and they used 10%, 30% or 50% RNA. For naive CD8 T cells, sorting used the CD8+CD4-CCR7+CD45RA+ phenotype. Study-level points and caveats: Should identical TCR molecules share a barcode, the sizes of highly expanded clones could be underestimated.

The sequencing sample was made of naive CD8+ T cells from blood, with Jurkat cell RNA spiked in. Subset specified: FACS-sorted CD8+CD4-CCR7+CD45RA+ naive T cells. The V gene is TRBV25-1, the J gene TRBJ2-7; perhaps D is TRBD1 or TRBD2 (5 bases each). The receptor was derived from a human donor in good health. Some libraries in this study had Jurkat cell RNA spiked in. CDR3 sequence: CASSDGTVGYEQYF. The CDR3 DNA follows: TGTGCCAGCAGTGACGGGACGGTTGGCTACGAGCAGTACTTC.